This is a list of T cell receptor beta chains from one sample in a study of T cell clones after liver transplantation. Method: immunoSEQ multiplex PCR; TCRdb's copy keeps in-frame clones and lacks some. The top ten hold approximately 10% of the sample, which has 45,000 to 60,000 clones, roughly 71% seen once. The sample here was CD4+ T cells from blood, taken at the 22-month timepoint. Receptors were obtained from a human patient who received a liver transplant. A subset of T cells may come from the graft donor. CDR3s include the opening cysteine and the closing phenylalanine or tryptophan. The D gene is left open where the match is weak. The size entry is marked missing in some rows and otherwise reads once, few, many or a size class.

J | V | size | D | CDR3 | DNA
TRBJ2-2 | TRBV2 | NA | NA | CASSESYTTGELFF | TGTGCCAGCAGTGAATCCTACACCACCGGGGAGCTGTTTTTT
TRBJ1-2 | TRBV5-6 | NA | NA | CASSLVTGYGYTF | TGTGCCAGCAGCTTGGTAACAGGCTATGGCTACACCTTC
TRBJ2-1 | TRBV2 | NA | TRBD1 | CASQLTGTGAYNEQFF | TGTGCCAGTCAGTTAACCGGGACAGGGGCCTACAATGAGCAGTTCTTC
TRBJ2-2 | TRBV2 | NA | TRBD1 | CASTLDRANTGELFF | TGTGCCAGCACCCTAGACAGGGCGAACACCGGGGAGCTGTTTTTT
TRBJ2-7 | TRBV7-8 | few | NA | CASSLIRGAGEQYF | TGTGCCAGCAGCTTAATTAGGGGGGCAGGGGAGCAGTACTTC
TRBJ1-3 | TRBV2 | NA | NA | CASSEVLGGYSGNTIYF | TGTGCCAGCAGTGAAGTTCTAGGGGGGTACTCTGGAAACACCATATATTTT
TRBJ1-1 | TRBV5-8 | NA | NA | CASSFPFTTEAFF | TGTGCCAGCAGCTTTCCTTTCACCACTGAAGCTTTCTTT
TRBJ2-1 | TRBV5-6 | NA | NA | CASSFGGRNEQFF | TGTGCCAGCAGCTTTGGGGGGCGAAATGAGCAGTTCTTC
TRBJ1-5 | TRBV5-6 | NA | NA | CASSFDSGSGNQPQHF | TGTGCCAGCAGCTTTGATTCGGGGAGCGGGAATCAGCCCCAGCATTTT
TRBJ1-2 | TRBV27 | NA | TRBD1 | CASRKRAGGYGYTF | TGTGCCAGCAGAAAGAGGGCAGGGGGCTATGGCTACACCTTC
TRBJ2-1 | TRBV6-5 | NA | TRBD1 | CASSLGQGSRDEQFF | TGTGCCAGCAGTTTAGGACAGGGCTCCAGGGATGAGCAGTTCTTC
TRBJ1-5 | TRBV30 | medium-sized | NA | CAWSLGSDQPQHF | TGTGCCTGGAGCCTAGGGAGCGATCAGCCCCAGCATTTT
TRBJ2-7 | TRBV9 | NA | NA | CASSFDQGGEQYF | TGTGCCAGCAGCTTCGACCAGGGGGGCGAGCAGTACTTC
TRBJ1-4 | TRBV19 | once | TRBD1 | CASRGQATNEKLFF | TGTGCCAGTAGGGGACAGGCAACTAATGAAAAACTGTTTTTT
TRBJ2-1 | TRBV5-1 | NA | TRBD2 | CASSLVGSGGRNEQFF | TGCGCCAGCAGCTTGGTGGGTAGCGGGGGGCGGAATGAGCAGTTCTTC
TRBJ1-6 | TRBV7-9 | once | NA | CASSLGAGNWNSPLHF | TGTGCCAGCAGCTTAGGGGCAGGGAATTGGAATTCACCCCTCCACTTT
TRBJ2-1 | TRBV11-2 | NA | TRBD1 | CASSLDRGRNEQFF | TGTGCCAGCAGCTTAGATAGGGGGCGAAATGAGCAGTTCTTC
TRBJ2-7 | TRBV25-1 | NA | NA | CASSERAFGEQYF | TGTGCCAGCAGTGAAAGGGCTTTCGGCGAGCAGTACTTC
TRBJ1-5 | TRBV28 | NA | NA | CASRQPNQPQHF | TGTGCCAGCAGGCAGCCCAATCAGCCCCAGCATTTT
TRBJ1-2 | TRBV7-2 | NA | NA | CASSLGQRDGYTF | TGTGCCAGCAGCTTAGGACAGCGGGATGGCTACACCTTC
TRBJ1-1 | TRBV11-3 | NA | TRBD1 | CASSRVQGSTEAFF | TGTGCCAGCAGCCGCGTACAGGGGAGCACTGAAGCTTTCTTT
TRBJ1-4 | TRBV7-8 | NA | TRBD1 | CASSLAGDSRGVQLFF | TGTGCCAGCAGCTTAGCAGGGGACAGTAGGGGGGTACAACTGTTTTTT
TRBJ1-5 | TRBV2 | NA | NA | CASSGANRKQPQHF | TGTGCCAGCAGTGGGGCCAATAGAAAGCAGCCCCAGCATTTT
TRBJ1-4 | TRBV19 | NA | NA | CATRTRSEANEKLFF | TGTGCCACCCGGACTCGATCGGAAGCTAATGAAAAACTGTTTTTT
TRBJ2-3 | TRBV28 | NA | NA | CASSFQHTQYF | TGTGCCAGCAGCTTCCAACATACGCAGTATTTT
TRBJ1-2 | TRBV27 | few | TRBD1 | CASSRKTGGVNYGYTF | TGTGCCAGCAGTCGGAAAACAGGGGGAGTGAACTATGGCTACACCTTC
TRBJ1-6 | TRBV9 | few | TRBD1 | CASSVGTGNSPLHF | TGTGCCAGCAGCGTCGGGACAGGCAATTCACCCCTCCACTTT
TRBJ2-7 | TRBV25-1 | once | NA | CASSKERSTYEQYF | TGTGCCAGCAGTAAGGAGCGCAGCACCTACGAGCAGTACTTC
TRBJ1-2 | TRBV6-4 | NA | TRBD1 | CASSRTGTLTSGYTF | TGTGCCAGCAGCAGGACAGGGACCCTGACGAGTGGCTACACCTTC
TRBJ1-6 | TRBV7-9 | NA | NA | CASSLEPGGTLHF | TGTGCCAGCAGCTTAGAGCCGGGAGGAACCCTCCACTTT
TRBJ1-3 | TRBV2 | NA | NA | CASSLAGNTIYF | TGTGCCAGCAGCCTTGCCGGAAACACCATATATTTT
TRBJ1-1 | TRBV25-1 | NA | NA | CASNEGRGTEAFF | TGTGCCAGCAACGAGGGGCGGGGTACTGAAGCTTTCTTT
TRBJ1-6 | TRBV30 | NA | NA | CAWGLGTVNSPLHF | TGTGCCTGGGGACTCGGGACCGTTAATTCACCCCTCCACTTT
TRBJ1-4 | TRBV11-2 | NA | NA | CASSSPTPLGEKLFF | TGTGCCAGCAGCTCCCCTACCCCGTTAGGGGAAAAACTGTTTTTT
TRBJ2-3 | TRBV11-3 | NA | NA | CASSTGRSTDTQYF | TGTGCCAGCAGCACGGGACGGAGCACAGATACGCAGTATTTT
TRBJ2-7 | TRBV25-1 | NA | TRBD1 | CASSESPGTGFVRF | TGTGCCAGCAGTGAATCCCCCGGGACAGGGTTCGTTCGCTTC
TRBJ1-6 | TRBV6-6 | few | NA | CASRQPGASYNSPLHF | TGTGCCAGCAGGCAGCCGGGGGCATCCTATAATTCACCCCTCCACTTT
TRBJ1-5 | TRBV5-6 | NA | NA | CASSLIGVDQPQHF | TGTGCCAGCAGCTTGATTGGGGTCGATCAGCCCCAGCATTTT
TRBJ1-6 | TRBV6-5 | NA | NA | CASSLDLKNNSPLHF | TGTGCCAGCAGTCTGGATCTTAAGAATAATTCACCCCTCCACTTT
TRBJ1-2 | TRBV29-1 | NA | TRBD1 | CSVALLTGKNGYTF | TGCAGCGTTGCCCTATTGACAGGGAAGAATGGCTACACCTTC
TRBJ1-4 | TRBV2 | NA | TRBD1 | CASSEQGGARKLFF | TGTGCCAGCAGTGAACAGGGGGGCGCGAGAAAACTGTTTTTT